The 25 T cell receptor beta chains below were found in one sample sequenced in a study of blood T cells in healthy people across ages. A sample-barcoded 5' primer and a J-beta primer mix were used in a second PCR of about 7 to 12 cycles. Using its own MiXCR run on the 5' RACE reads, TCRdb lists one record per CDR3 protein. The table has about 620,000 distinct CDR3 sequences, roughly half seen once. Material for sequencing was blood. The receptors originated from a woman older than 75 in good health.

This chain uses TRBV11-3 with TRBJ2-1, with D possibly TRBD1 on 5 matching bases. V was pared by 5 bases and J by 0 bases, with 14 bases between. The germline gives CDR1 SGHNT, CDR2 YENEEA. The CDR3 is 16 amino acids. The CDR3 here is CASSPRGSGSYNEQFF. CDR3 nucleotides: TGTGCCAGCAGCCCAAGGGGTTCCGGCTCCTACAATGAGCAGTTCTTC. The full variable domain, in which reference TRBV11-3 and TRBJ2-1 provide the parts outside the CDR3, is EAGVVQSPRYKIIEKKQPVAFWCNPISGHNTLYWYLQNLGQGPELLIRYENEEAVDDSQLPKDRFSAERLKGVDSTLKIQPAELGDSAVYLCASSPRGSGSYNEQFFGPGTRLTVL.

J is TRBJ2-1 and V is TRBV20-1; 8 bases agree with TRBD2. Germline-derived CDR1 and CDR2 are DFQATT and SNEGSKA (reference sequence). CDR3 length: 16 residues. V lost 6 bases and J lost 11; bases outside the gene matches: 21. The CDR3: CSAKPQGTSVMVKQFF. CDR3 in DNA: TGCAGTGCCAAACCGCAAGGGACTAGTGTTATGGTTAAGCAGTTCTTC.

The V call is TRBV9, the J call TRBJ1-2; D may be TRBD1 (6 bases). Germline CDR1 is SGDLS and CDR2 is YYNGEE. The V end was cut by 3 bases, the J end by 5 bases, with 14 bases between. The CDR3 is 14 amino acids. The CDR3 reads CASSGTDRGYGYTF. The CDR3 DNA follows: TGTGCCAGCAGCGGAACGGACAGAGGGTATGGCTACACCTTC.

A few counts support this clonotype. The chain combines TRBV12-3 or TRBV12-4 with TRBJ1-2, with 7 nucleotides matching TRBD1. J lost 8 bases, V lost 6 bases, and 9 bases had no gene match. The CDR3 covers 13 residues. CDR3 region: CASRPTGVEGYTF. The CDR3 DNA reads TGTGCCAGCAGACCTACAGGGGTAGAAGGCTACACCTTC.

Regarding this clonotype: A much larger clone differs from this one at a single base, so this may be a read error. The chain uses TRBV4-1 and TRBJ1-1, with 9 bases aligning to TRBD1. Germline loops: CDR1 MGHRA, CDR2 YSYEKL. The ends lost 4 bases at V and 1 base at J; junction bases unmatched: 7. The CDR3 totals 16 residues. The CDR3 region has the DNA TGCGCCAGCAGCCGAGGGGGACAGGGTAGGAACACTGAAGCTTTCTTT. Its translation: CASSRGGQGRNTEAFF.

This clonotype was picked up many times. The CDR3 is CSVVPGGTQETQYF. The CDR3 DNA reads as TGCAGCGTCGTCCCGGGAGGCACTCAAGAGACCCAGTACTTC. The chain couples TRBV29-1 to TRBJ2-5; 7 bases agree with TRBD2. Losses at the gene ends were 6 bases for V and 2 bases for J; bases not matched to a gene: 9. Germline CDR1 and CDR2: SQVTM and ANQGSEA. This CDR3 region has 14 residues. The variable domain in full, with the rest retrieved from reference TRBV29-1 and TRBJ2-5, is SAVISQKPSRDICQRGTSLTIQCQVDSQVTMMFWYRQQPGQSLTLIATANQGSEATYESGFVIDKFPISRPNLTFSTLTVSNMSPEDSSIYLCSVVPGGTQETQYFGPGTRLLVL.

CDR3 amino acids: CASRARAAKNIQYF. Here the CDR3 DNA reads TGTGCCAGCAGAGCCAGGGCGGCCAAAAACATTCAGTACTTC. V usage is TRBV2 and J usage is TRBJ2-4, with D possibly being TRBD1 (5 bases). The CDR3 totals 14 residues. CDR1 and CDR2 from the germline V gene are SNHLY and FYNNEI. V lost 6 bases and J lost 1, with 10 bases in between.

Comments on this clonotype: A much larger clone differs by one base, so this may be a read error. V gene TRBV6-1 combines with J gene TRBJ2-5, with D possibly TRBD1 on 6 matching bases. Per the germline V gene, CDR1 is MNHNS and CDR2 is SASEGT. The V and J ends lost 2 bases and 11 bases respectively, with 21 bases between them. The CDR3 length is 15 residues. The CDR3 region has the DNA TGTGCCAGCAGTGAAAGGGCAGGGGTTAACAATGAGCAGTACTTC. It specifies CASSERAGVNNEQYF.

This clonotype has a handful of counts. The rearrangement uses TRBV28 and TRBJ2-7; 7 bases line up with TRBD2. The length of the CDR3 is 11 residues. J gave up 4 bases and V 11 bases, and 5 bases lay outside the gene matches. The germline V gene has CDR1 MDHEN and CDR2 SYDVKM. DNA of the CDR3: TGTGCCGGCGGGGGAAATTACGAGCAGTACTTC. Translation: CAGGGNYEQYF.

This sequence joins TRBV30 and TRBJ2-7; 7 nucleotides line up with TRBD1. CDR1 GTSNPN and CDR2 SVGIG come from the germline V gene (reference sequence). The CDR3 totals 16 residues. The V segment lost 2 bases and the J segment 2 bases; nucleotides outside the gene matches: 12. CDR3 in DNA: TGTGCCTGGAGTCCCTCTCGGACAGGAAGAACCTACGAGCAGTACTTC. This sequence encodes CAWSPSRTGRTYEQYF.

Only a few counts were recorded for this clonotype. An end of the junction differs from the germline gene, which may be a read error. As DNA, the CDR3 is TGTGCCAGCAGTAACTCCGGGACAGGGACCACAGATACGCAGTATTTT. Translated, it gives CASSNSGTGTTDTQYF. V gene TRBV6-5 combines with J gene TRBJ2-3; TRBD1 matches at 9 bases. The V gene's germline CDR1 is MNHEY and CDR2 SVGAGI. This CDR3 has 16 residues.

The chain carries TRBV7-2 and TRBJ2-4; 9 bases are shared with TRBD2. The J call may be faulty, since TRBJ2-7 better matches the DNA end. The CDR3 runs 15 residues. Looked up from germline, CDR1 is SGHTA and CDR2 is FQGNSA. Here the CDR3 reads CASSSTSGLSYEQYF. DNA of the CDR3: TGTGCCAGCAGCTCCACTAGCGGGCTCTCCTACGAGCAGTACTTC.

This clonotype was found many times. This chain uses TRBV5-5 with TRBJ2-5; TRBD2 matches 7 bases. The germline V gene encodes CDR1 SGHKS and CDR2 YYEKEE (reference sequence). V lost 3 bases to trimming and J lost 2 bases; unmatched junction nucleotides: 4. CDR3 length: 14 residues. The CDR3 DNA reads TGTGCCAGCAGCTCGGCGGGACTACAAGAGACCCAGTACTTC. Translated, it gives CASSSAGLQETQYF.

The chain combines TRBV19 with TRBJ1-4, with D perhaps matching TRBD1 (6 bases). The CDR3 is 14 amino acids. Germline lookup yields CDR1 LNHDA and CDR2 SQIVND (reference sequence). V lost 6 bases and J lost 5, with 13 bases in between. CDR3 region: CASSALDRNEKLFF. The CDR3 bases are TGTGCCAGTAGCGCTCTGGACAGAAATGAAAAACTGTTTTTT.

Ten or more counts support this clonotype. This chain joins TRBV7-3 and TRBJ2-3; a weak D match, TRBD2 (7 bases). Trimming took off 5 bases at V and 2 bases at J, with 11 bases between the two ends. The CDR3 is 14 residues long. Germline CDR1 is SGHTA and CDR2 is FQGTGA. CDR3 protein: CASSVGGATDTQYF. The CDR3 coding sequence is TGTGCCAGCAGCGTGGGGGGGGCCACAGATACGCAGTATTTT.

This clonotype has at least ten counts. Compared with germline, one end of the junction differs, possibly owing to a read error. J is TRBJ1-4 and V is TRBV7-9; a weak D match, TRBD1 (5 bases). CDR1 is SEHNR and CDR2 is FQNEAQ in the germline V gene (reference sequence). This CDR3 has 14 amino acids. CDR3 DNA: TGTGCCAGCAGCTTCACAGGTTCTAACGAAAAACTGTTTTTT. This codes for CASSFTGSNEKLFF.

To note about this clonotype: A much bigger clone sits one base away, suggesting this may be a read error. J is TRBJ2-7 and V is TRBV25-1; 8 bases are a match to TRBD1. CDR1 and CDR2 from the germline V gene are MGHDK and SYGVNS. The CDR3 is 15 residues long. CDR3 in amino acids: CASSATGGNSDEQYF. The CDR3 DNA follows: TGTGCCAGCAGTGCCACAGGGGGAAACTCCGACGAGCAGTACTTC.

On this clonotype: This may come from a read error, since a much larger clone is one base off. This rearrangement joins TRBV28 to TRBJ2-7, with D tentatively TRBD1 (6 bases). Trimming stripped 6 bases from V and 6 bases from J, with 12 bases between. This CDR3 is built from 12 residues. Germline V gives CDR1 MDHEN, CDR2 SYDVKM. The CDR3 coding sequence is TGTGCCAGCAGGTCCAGGGGTGGCGAGCAGTACTTC. This sequence encodes CASRSRGGEQYF.

This sequence joins TRBV12-3 or TRBV12-4 and TRBJ2-5; D is unclear. The CDR3 runs 15 residues. V was trimmed by 5 bases and J by 3 bases, leaving 16 bases between them. The CDR3 spells CASSPRWGLKETQYF. The DNA of the CDR3 is TGTGCCAGCAGTCCGCGGTGGGGATTAAAAGAGACCCAGTACTTC.

The V and J genes are TRBV6-6 and TRBJ1-1, with 10 positions matching TRBD1. J gave up 3 bases and V 5 bases, and 6 bases lay outside the gene matches. Germline V gene lookup returns CDR1 MNHNY and CDR2 SVGAGI (reference sequence). This CDR3 is built from 15 residues. CDR3 sequence: CASSHQTGGYTEAFF. The CDR3 DNA reads TGTGCCAGCAGTCATCAGACAGGGGGCTACACTGAAGCTTTCTTT.

V is TRBV10-3 and J is TRBJ2-2; D is undetermined. Germline V gene lookup returns CDR1 ENHRY and CDR2 SYGVKD. Trimming removed 4 bases at V and 3 bases at J, with 12 bases between. The CDR3 sequence is 15 residues long. The CDR3 coding sequence is TGTGCCATCAGTGCAGGAGACCTCCACACCGGGGAGCTGTTTTTT. Translated, it gives CAISAGDLHTGELFF.

This clonotype was seen once. V usage is TRBV6-2 or TRBV6-3 and J usage is TRBJ2-5; TRBD2 aligns across 8 bases. Trimming removed 8 bases from V and 5 bases from J; junction bases left unmatched: 13. The germline gives CDR1 MNHEY, CDR2 SVGEGT. This CDR3 spans 15 amino acids. This CDR3 reads CASGYFRTSFETQYF. CDR3 sequence (DNA): TGTGCCAGCGGGTACTTTAGGACTAGCTTCGAGACCCAGTACTTC.

This clonotype was found many times. The V and J genes are TRBV4-2 and TRBJ2-1; D unclear. The V end was cut by 2 bases, the J end by 9 bases, with 17 bases between. The CDR3 has 15 amino acids. Per the germline V gene, CDR1 is LGHNA and CDR2 is YNFKEQ. This CDR3 is CASSQTLGPWGEQFF. DNA of the CDR3: TGTGCCAGCAGCCAAACTCTAGGACCCTGGGGTGAGCAGTTCTTC.

The chain carries TRBV4-2 and TRBJ2-7; 15 nucleotides align to TRBD2. The CDR3 is made up of 17 amino acids. The junction had 6 bases not matched to a gene; V was cut back by 1 base and J by 5 bases. Germline values: CDR1 LGHNA, CDR2 YNFKEQ. CDR3 bases: TGTGCCAGCAGCCAAGTTGGGACTAGCGGGAGGACCCACGAGCAGTACTTC. Its protein is CASSQVGTSGRTHEQYF.

This clonotype has a handful of counts. The chain employs TRBV6-1 and TRBJ2-7; a weak D match, TRBD1 (5 bases). V lost 7 bases to trimming and J lost 3 bases, with 19 bases between them. The CDR3 sequence is 15 residues long. From germline, CDR1 is MNHNS and CDR2 SASEGT. CDR3 loop: CASTLGASMDYEQYF. The CDR3 coding sequence is TGTGCCAGCACCCTAGGGGCTAGTATGGACTACGAGCAGTACTTC.